This entry features one T cell receptor (beta chain) sequence. What it binds is unknown. The germline V gene has CDR1 LNHDA and CDR2 SQIVND (reference sequence). CDR3 size: 12 residues. The V and J ends lost 6 bases and 7 bases respectively, with 12 bases between them. This record comes from a study of OX40 agonist ivuxolimab in advanced cancers. Study-level information: Patients achieving partial responses numbered three: one hepatocellular carcinoma case and two cutaneous melanoma cases.

The assay was immunoSEQ multiplex PCR, and TCRdb's table has in-frame clones only and misses some. The sample consists of approximately 40,000 clones, roughly 88% of them appearing once. The study's findings and limits: In CD8+ T cells, expanded clones were on average more numerous than in CD4+.

The clonotype was recovered from an adult with an advanced solid tumor such as melanoma, head and neck, liver or kidney cancer. V is TRBV19 and J is TRBJ2-5; a possible D gene is TRBD2 (5 bases). This specimen consisted of CD4+ or CD8+ T cells sorted from blood, obtained in a trial of the OX40 agonist ivuxolimab. CDR3 sequence reads: CASSRTGGTQYF. CDR3 bases: TGTGCCAGTAGCCGGACTGGAGGGACCCAGTACTTC.